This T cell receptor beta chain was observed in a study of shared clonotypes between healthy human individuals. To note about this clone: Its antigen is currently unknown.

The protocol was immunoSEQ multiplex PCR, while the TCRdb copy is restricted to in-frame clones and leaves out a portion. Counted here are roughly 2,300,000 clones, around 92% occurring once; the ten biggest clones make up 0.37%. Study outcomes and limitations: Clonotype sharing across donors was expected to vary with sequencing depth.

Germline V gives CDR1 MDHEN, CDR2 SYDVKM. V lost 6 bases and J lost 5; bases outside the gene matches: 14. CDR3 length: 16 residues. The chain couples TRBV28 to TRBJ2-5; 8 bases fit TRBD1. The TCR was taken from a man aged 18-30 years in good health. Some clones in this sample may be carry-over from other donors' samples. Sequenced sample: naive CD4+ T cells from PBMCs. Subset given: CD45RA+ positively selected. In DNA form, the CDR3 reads TGTGCCAGCAGCCTAAATCCAGCAGGGGGCGGGGAGACCCAGTACTTC. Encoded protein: CASSLNPAGGGETQYF.